This T cell receptor (beta chain) came from a study of T cells in women clearing cervical HPV infection. CDR1 is SGHRS, CDR2 YFSETQ, per germline. The germline V and J ends were trimmed by 4 bases and 8 bases, with 15 bases remaining between them. This CDR3 has 14 residues. Of note for this clone: Read coverage stops 3 residues before the CDR3 terminus; the germline J gene supplies the remainder.

Clones were read by immunoSEQ multiplex PCR, and TCRdb kept only the in-frame ones, dropping some. Its clone listing holds some 43,000 clones. Each participant carried one incident cervical HPV16 infection only. Sequenced material: blood buffy coat. The receptor's source is a woman between 18 and 70 years old with a cervical HPV16 infection that either progressed to CIN3+ or cleared (not recorded which). This chain links TRBV5-1 with TRBJ1-4; D is undetermined. CDR3 in amino acids: CASSDGSIAEKLFF. The DNA read from the CDR3 is TGCGCCAGCAGCGACGGGTCGATCGCAGAAAAA. Combining the CDR3 with reference TRBV5-1 and TRBJ1-4 gives the whole variable domain KAGVTQTPRYLIKTRGQQVTLSCSPISGHRSVSWYQQTPGQGLQFLFEYFSETQRNKGNFPGRFSGRQFSNSRSEMNVSTLELGDSALYLCASSDGSIAEKLFFGSGTQLSVL.